The 10 T cell receptor beta chains listed next were all sequenced from one sample in a study of Graves' ophthalmopathy and Graves' hyperthyroidism. Beta-chain TCR CDR3 regions were amplified from RNA transcripts. The first round was an RT-PCR with HTBI primers, and the second round was a multiplex PCR. TCRdb reanalysed the multiplex PCR reads using MiXCR and keeps one entry per CDR3 protein. The sample consists of some 350,000 distinct CDR3 sequences, about 18% of them appearing once. The source material was peripheral blood. The receptors derive from an adult woman with stable Graves' hyperthyroidism.

Ten or more counts support this clonotype. V and J are TRBV12-3 or TRBV12-4 and TRBJ2-7; D may be TRBD2 (6 bases). V was trimmed by 6 bases and J by 6 bases, leaving 15 bases between them. This CDR3 has 13 residues. The CDR3 nucleotides are TGTGCCAGCAGCCCCCTGCGGGGCGGCGAGCAGTACTTC. It yields the protein CASSPLRGGEQYF.

This chain links TRBV2 with TRBJ2-2; 7 nucleotides agree with TRBD2. Germline CDR1 reads SNHLY; CDR2 reads FYNNEI. This CDR3 contains 15 residues. The V segment lost 3 bases and the J segment 6 bases; nucleotides outside the gene matches: 7. CDR3 coding DNA: TGTGCCAGCAGTGACATAGGAGGGAGGGCCGGGGAGCTGTTTTTT. Encoded protein: CASSDIGGRAGELFF. Using reference TRBV2 and TRBJ2-2 for the parts outside the CDR3, the full variable domain is EPEVTQTPSHQVTQMGQEVILRCVPISNHLYFYWYRQILGQKVEFLVSFYNNEISEKSEIFDDQFSVERPDGSNFTLKIRSTKLEDSAMYFCASSDIGGRAGELFFGEGSRLTVL.

This clonotype was counted ten times or more. The J gene is TRBJ2-7, the V gene TRBV6-2 or TRBV6-3; TRBD1 matches 7 bases. The CDR3 is 15 residues long. V gave up 10 bases and J gave up 3 bases; unmatched junction bases: 15. Germline loops: CDR1 MNHEY, CDR2 SVGEGT. The CDR3 coding sequence is TGTGCCACGACCTGGTCGCGACAGGGTGGCTACGAGCAGTACTTC. It codes for CATTWSRQGGYEQYF.

This clonotype was picked up a small number of times. CDR3 DNA: TGTGCCAGCAGCCACCGCCCGGGGTCCTCCGAGGGCCTTAATGAAAAACTGTTTTTT. It translates to CASSHRPGSSEGLNEKLFF. The chain has TRBV4-2 and TRBJ1-4, with no clear D. Germline-derived CDR1 and CDR2 are LGHNA and YNFKEQ. This CDR3 contains 19 residues. The V end was cut by 3 bases, the J end by 4 bases, with 24 bases between.

This clonotype showed up just a few times. The chain recombines TRBV7-8 with TRBJ2-2; 10 positions match TRBD2. After removal of 1 base from V and 5 bases from J, the junction contained 13 bases not matched to a gene. Looked up from germline, CDR1 is SGHVS and CDR2 is FQNEAQ. The CDR3 consists of 19 residues. The CDR3 DNA sequence: TGTGCCAGCAGCTTAGAATTGTGGCTAGCGGGAGCAGAAACCGGGGAGCTGTTTTTT. Its protein product is CASSLELWLAGAETGELFF.

This clonotype was detected ten times or more. The chain is built from TRBV6-2 or TRBV6-3 and TRBJ1-5; D is undetermined. This CDR3 region has 14 residues. Germline assignment: CDR1 MNHEY and CDR2 SVGEGT. Between the trimmed V and J ends, which lost 2 bases and 7 bases, there was a span of 12 bases. The CDR3 DNA reads TGTGCCAGCAGTTACCTCTCGGTCGACCAGCCCCAGCATTTT. It is translated as CASSYLSVDQPQHF.

The gene calls are TRBV6-1 and TRBJ2-7; possible D gene TRBD2, 5 bases. Per the germline V gene, CDR1 is MNHNS and CDR2 is SASEGT. V was shortened by 8 bases and J by 0 bases, with 20 bases between the two germline ends. This CDR3 has 16 amino acids. CDR3 nucleotides: TGTGCCAGCTCCCGCGGGTCGCCCCGAAGCTCCTACGAGCAGTACTTC. Translated: CASSRGSPRSSYEQYF.

The chain uses TRBV6-1 and TRBJ2-6; D is perhaps TRBD2 (5 bases). The CDR3 runs 14 residues. CDR1 and CDR2 from the germline V gene are MNHNS and SASEGT. Trimming removed 8 bases from V and 4 bases from J, with 12 bases in between. CDR3 bases: TGTGCCAGCCCCGGACTGGAGGGGGCCAACGTCCTGACTTTC. This translates into CASPGLEGANVLTF.

This clonotype was detected ten times or more. The V call is TRBV5-1, the J call TRBJ2-7; 10 nucleotides agree with TRBD2. V gave up 1 base and J gave up 1 base; unmatched junction bases: 5. From germline, CDR1 is SGHRS and CDR2 YFSETQ. CDR3 length: 16 residues. CDR3 residues: CASSLSLAGESYEQYF. The CDR3 DNA reads as TGCGCCAGCAGCTTGTCTCTAGCGGGAGAGTCCTACGAGCAGTACTTC.

In this sample, this clonotype turned up many times. This rearrangement joins TRBV12-3 or TRBV12-4 to TRBJ1-1, with 7 bases lining up with TRBD1. After removal of 6 bases from V and 4 bases from J, the junction contained 11 bases not matched to a gene. The CDR3 covers 15 residues. CDR3: CASSRTLDRATEAFF. The CDR3 nucleotides are TGTGCCAGCAGCCGAACTCTTGACAGGGCCACTGAAGCTTTCTTT.